This TCR beta chain was obtained from a study of blood T cell repertoires in COVID-19. As for the study in general: Samples taken during acute and convalescent COVID-19 were collected in the United States, Italy and Spain. The cDNA or gDNA used as material had been derived from T cells, B-cell-depleted T cells, or PBMCs.

Study processing details: For nucleated cells, counts were estimated from reference gene primer amplification. Some clones are missing from TCRdb's copy, which holds only in-frame ones; the method was immunoSEQ multiplex PCR. V and J calls and clone size follow that table, whereas D and trimming were derived from the DNA. In the table there are about 160,000 clones, 87% of which are singletons. The CDR3 is made up of 16 amino acids. The J segment lost 7 bases and the V segment lost 3 bases, leaving 13 bases of the junction unmatched. From germline, CDR1 is SGDLS and CDR2 YYNGEE. A single count supports this clone.

The V call is TRBV9, the J call TRBJ1-1; 9 bases fit TRBD1. Specimen: peripheral blood. The sequence derives from a woman aged 60 to 75 with active or convalescent COVID-19. In DNA, the CDR3 is TGTGCCAGCAGCGCCTACTCTGGGGACAGGGAAAATGAAGCTTTCTTT. This encodes CASSAYSGDRENEAFF.